Shown below are 26 T cell receptor beta chains from a single sample sequenced in a study of CD8 T cells in Susac syndrome. Random hexamers were used to reverse transcribe 0.5 to 1 ug of RNA. TCRdb itself ran the immunoSEQ multiplex PCR reads through MiXCR, one entry per CDR3 protein. Of about 190,000 distinct CDR3 sequences in the sample, approximately 93% were seen once. The specimen was CD4+ T cells from PBMCs. The receptors originated from a human donor in good health.

This clonotype has only one observation. This chain connects TRBV7-2 to TRBJ2-7; 9 bases fit TRBD1. V trimming: 6 bases; J trimming: 10 bases; junction bases outside the gene matches: 16. The V gene's germline CDR1 is SGHTA and CDR2 FQGNSA. CDR3 length equals 15 residues. CDR3 in amino acids: CASRAGTGKRTKQYF. In DNA form, the CDR3 reads TGTGCCAGCAGAGCCGGGACAGGGAAAAGAACGAAACAGTACTTC.

The chain has TRBV6-1 and TRBJ1-1; D may be TRBD1 (5 bases). CDR3 length: 14 amino acids. V lost 4 bases, J lost 3 bases, and 12 bases lay in between. Germline V CDR1 and CDR2: MNHNS, SASEGT. The CDR3 DNA is TGTGCCAGCAGTGCGTCCGGGGCGTACACTGAAGCTTTCTTT. Amino acids: CASSASGAYTEAFF.

The chain is built from TRBV7-6 and TRBJ1-4; no clear D. The CDR3 runs 12 residues. The V end lost 2 bases, the J end lost 7 bases, and 5 bases lay between the germline ends. From germline, CDR1 is SGHVS and CDR2 FNYEAQ. CDR3: CASSLFGEKLFF. The CDR3 DNA reads as TGTGCCAGCAGCTTATTTGGTGAAAAACTGTTTTTT.

The chain employs TRBV13 and TRBJ2-6; D is possibly TRBD2 (6 bases). Trimming removed 1 base at V and 0 bases at J, with 10 bases between. Germline V gene data show CDR1 as PRHDT and CDR2 as FYEKMQ (reference sequence). The CDR3 loop spans 17 amino acids. The CDR3 is CASSLAGVFSGANVLTF. The CDR3 nucleotides are TGTGCCAGCAGCTTAGCGGGAGTTTTCTCTGGGGCCAACGTCCTGACTTTC.

The V and J genes are TRBV5-6 and TRBJ2-3; possibly TRBD2 for D (5 bases). CDR3 size: 14 residues. Germline V lookup: CDR1 SGHDT, CDR2 YYEEEE. V lost 4 bases and J lost 4, with 13 bases in between. For the CDR3, the DNA is TGTGCCAGCAGCCTATTGCCGGGATCAGATACGCAGTATTTT. Translation gives CASSLLPGSDTQYF.

The CDR3 reads CSALDRAYEQYV. The CDR3 bases are TGCAGTGCTTTGGACAGGGCTTACGAGCAGTACGTC. The chain links TRBV20-1 to TRBJ2-7; 8 nucleotides line up with TRBD1. The CDR3 covers 12 residues. The V gene end was trimmed by 5 bases and the J gene end by 4 bases; junction bases not matched to a gene: 4. Germline loops: CDR1 DFQATT, CDR2 SNEGSKA (reference sequence).

The chain combines TRBV7-2 with TRBJ2-5; D uncertain. The CDR3 contains 14 residues. Germline loops: CDR1 SGHTA, CDR2 FQGNSA. Trimming left V 0 bases short and J 4 bases short, with 9 bases between. CDR3 in DNA: TGTGCCAGCAGCTTAGCTTGGGGTGCAGAGACCCAGTACTTC. Its protein is CASSLAWGAETQYF.

The chain employs TRBV27 and TRBJ1-2, with D unclear. The V and J ends lost 5 bases and 5 bases respectively, with 9 bases between them. This CDR3 has 12 residues. Per the germline V gene, CDR1 is MNHEY and CDR2 is SMNVEV (reference sequence). CDR3 nucleotide sequence: TGTGCCAGCAGTGCAGAAGGTTATGGCTACACCTTC. Protein sequence: CASSAEGYGYTF.

The chain couples TRBV20-1 to TRBJ1-5; possible D gene TRBD1, 6 bases. Trimming pared 0 bases from V and 0 bases from J, leaving 15 bases between. CDR3 size: 17 residues. The germline gives CDR1 DFQATT, CDR2 SNEGSKA (reference sequence). CDR3 coding DNA: TGCAGTGCTAGAGAAAGGGCAGGGGCCTATAGCAATCAGCCCCAGCATTTT. This gives the protein CSARERAGAYSNQPQHF.

This clonotype was recorded only once. The chain is built from TRBV4-1 and TRBJ2-1; TRBD1 or TRBD2 may be the D gene (6 bases each). Trimming took off 4 bases at V and 0 bases at J, with 16 bases between the two ends. Germline values: CDR1 MGHRA, CDR2 YSYEKL. The length of the CDR3 is 17 residues. CDR3 protein: CASSPFTGAASYNEQFF. The CDR3 DNA sequence: TGCGCCAGCAGCCCGTTCACGGGGGCTGCCTCCTACAATGAGCAGTTCTTC.

The chain combines TRBV5-1 with TRBJ1-6, with D maybe TRBD1 (5 bases). Germline CDR1 SGHRS, CDR2 YFSETQ. This CDR3 has 15 amino acids. The V end lost 5 bases, the J end lost 5 bases, and 14 bases lay between the germline ends. The CDR3 DNA is TGCGCCAGCAGGATCCAGGGCCCGGATAATTCACCCCTCCACTTT. Translated: CASRIQGPDNSPLHF.

The rearrangement links TRBV23-1 to TRBJ2-7; unclear D gene. TRBV23-1 is labeled an ORF, and its function is uncertain. The CDR3 has 10 residues. Trimming took off 10 bases at V and 5 bases at J, with 9 bases between the two ends. DNA of the CDR3: TGCGCCACCCCCCGGCACGAGCAGTACGTC. Protein sequence: CATPRHEQYV.

CDR3 bases: TGCGCCAGCAGCTTGAAGGTCGGTGGCGGCACTGAAGCTTTCTTT. Its protein product is CASSLKVGGGTEAFF. This rearrangement joins TRBV5-1 to TRBJ1-1, with no clear D. Trimming left V 1 base short and J 4 bases short, with 14 bases between. The CDR3 is 15 amino acids. The germline CDR1 and CDR2 sequences are SGHRS and YFSETQ.

This chain connects TRBV2 to TRBJ1-6; D perhaps matches TRBD1 (6 bases). With 5 bases removed from V and 3 bases from J, the gap between germline ends came to 11 bases. This CDR3 is built from 15 residues. Germline assignment: CDR1 SNHLY and CDR2 FYNNEI. CDR3 sequence reads: CASSLRQVYNSPLHF. In nucleotides, the CDR3 is TGTGCCAGCAGTCTTCGACAGGTCTATAATTCACCCCTCCACTTT.

This clonotype was counted once. V usage is TRBV5-1 and J usage is TRBJ2-7, with 13 bases matching TRBD2. The CDR3 loop spans 14 amino acids. Looked up from germline, CDR1 is SGHRS and CDR2 is YFSETQ. Trimming removed 7 bases from V and 2 bases from J; junction bases left unmatched: 3. CDR3 coding DNA: TGCGCCAGCCGTGGGACTAGCGGGGCCTACGAGCAGTACTTC. Protein sequence: CASRGTSGAYEQYF.

The rearrangement joins TRBV12-3 or TRBV12-4 to TRBJ1-3, with D possibly matching TRBD1 (5 bases). The CDR3 is 14 amino acids. V lost 11 bases and J 0 bases, leaving 14 bases between the germline ends. Here the CDR3 reads CAERGADSGNTIYF. The CDR3 coding sequence is TGTGCCGAGCGAGGGGCAGACTCTGGAAACACCATATATTTT.

V is TRBV28 and J is TRBJ1-6, with D maybe TRBD1 (5 bases). The V gene lost 5 bases and the J gene lost 8 bases, with 19 bases spanning the gap. CDR3 length: 16 amino acids. Germline V lookup: CDR1 MDHEN, CDR2 SYDVKM. The CDR3 nucleotides read TGTGCCAGCAGTCCCCAGACCCCGGGGCGCCATTCACCCCTCCACTTT. Protein: CASSPQTPGRHSPLHF.

This clonotype was seen just once. This chain links TRBV6-6 with TRBJ2-7, with D hard to call. Trimming removed 5 bases at V and 5 bases at J, with 16 bases between. Germline lookup yields CDR1 MNHNY and CDR2 SVGAGI (reference sequence). The CDR3 is 14 amino acids. Here the CDR3 DNA reads TGTGCCAGCAGTCCGCTCAGTGGAAGGGACGAGCAGTACTTC. This sequence encodes CASSPLSGRDEQYF.

This clonotype was detected once. The chain recombines TRBV7-9 with TRBJ2-5; D may be TRBD2 (6 bases). Germline-derived CDR1 and CDR2 are SEHNR and FQNEAQ (reference sequence). Trimming removed 8 bases from V and 5 bases from J, with 12 bases in between. The CDR3 runs 12 residues. CDR3 in DNA: TGTGCCAGCCGTTCCGGAGGGGAGACCCAGTACTTC. Translating it yields CASRSGGETQYF.

This sequence joins TRBV5-4 and TRBJ1-1; D is uncertain. This CDR3 region has 15 residues. V was pared by 4 bases and J by 4 bases, with 17 bases between. Germline lookup yields CDR1 SGHNT and CDR2 YYREEE (reference sequence). In nucleotides, the CDR3 is TGTGCCAGCAGCCTAGGCGGGATTCGGGGCACTGAAGCTTTCTTT. It translates to CASSLGGIRGTEAFF.

The V and J genes are TRBV15 and TRBJ1-2, with 7 bases lining up with TRBD1. V shed 3 bases, J shed 8 bases, and the junction held 9 bases outside the gene matches. This CDR3 spans 14 amino acids. Germline V gene sequence: CDR1 LNHNV, CDR2 YYDKDF (reference sequence). The CDR3, as DNA: TGTGCCACCAGCAGGGAGGGGGCCCGGGAAGGCTACACCTTC. This gives the protein CATSREGAREGYTF.

V gene TRBV12-3 or TRBV12-4 combines with J gene TRBJ2-5; 11 bases are shared with TRBD2. The CDR3 consists of 15 residues. The trim removed 6 bases at V and 2 bases at J, leaving 5 bases unmatched. This CDR3 reads CASRPSGGTQETQYF. In DNA form, the CDR3 reads TGTGCCAGCAGACCTAGCGGGGGGACTCAAGAGACCCAGTACTTC.

The rearrangement joins TRBV7-3 to TRBJ1-2; unclear D gene. Trimming pared 4 bases from V and 8 bases from J, leaving 20 bases between. Per the germline V gene, CDR1 is SGHTA and CDR2 is FQGTGA. The CDR3 has 15 residues. The chain's CDR3 is CASSSQVRDPGGYTF. The CDR3 DNA is TGTGCCAGCAGCTCCCAGGTCCGGGATCCTGGGGGCTACACCTTC.

The chain recombines TRBV29-1 with TRBJ2-5; 7 positions match TRBD2. Germline CDR1 and CDR2: SQVTM and ANQGSEA. The CDR3 consists of 14 residues. The V segment lost 2 bases and the J segment 4 bases; nucleotides outside the gene matches: 7. The CDR3 bases are TGCAGCGTTGAATTTTCTCCGGGGGGAGAGACCCAGTACTTC. Translated: CSVEFSPGGETQYF.

V and J are TRBV6-2 or TRBV6-3 and TRBJ2-2; weak D call: TRBD2 (6 bases). The germline CDR1 and CDR2 sequences are MNHEY and SVGEGT. This CDR3 is built from 16 residues. The V gene lost 6 bases and the J gene lost 6 bases, with 20 bases spanning the gap. The CDR3 reads CASREPGRGLAGELFF. In nucleotides, the CDR3 is TGTGCCAGCAGGGAGCCCGGGAGAGGCCTCGCCGGGGAGCTGTTTTTT.

The gene calls are TRBV12-3 or TRBV12-4 and TRBJ2-5; D is ambiguous. The V and J ends lost 6 bases and 4 bases respectively, with 12 bases between them. This CDR3 is built from 13 residues. The CDR3 region has the DNA TGTGCCAGCAGCCCGGTAGTTAGAGAGACCCAGTACTTC. Its protein product is CASSPVVRETQYF.